The sequence of this T cell receptor beta chain was determined in a study of T cell responses to AZD1222 COVID-19 vaccine. Findings and limits, study-wide: Regions left unmutated in variants are reportedly the target of nearly half of spike-specific TCRs. All repertoire sampling was performed exclusively after the peak T cell response. Baseline serostatus was positive in only a handful of AZD1222 recipients. There were mostly white British donors and more females than males, and clonal diversity was possibly underestimated.

For this clone: Its specificity is not known.

The V end lost 1 base, the J end lost 4 bases, and 17 bases lay between the germline ends. The CDR3 loop spans 17 amino acids. The V gene's germline CDR1 is MDHEN and CDR2 SYDVKM. The data were produced by immunoSEQ multiplex PCR, yet TCRdb's version contains in-frame clones alone and is incomplete. Of tens of thousands of clones listed, approximately 90% are singletons. The chain uses TRBV28 and TRBJ1-5; the D gene is possibly TRBD1 (5 bases). This sequence originates from an adult in good health. Here the sequenced sample was peripheral blood, taken on day 0 of AZD1222 vaccination. The CDR3 DNA follows: TGTGCCAGCAGTTTATCGGGGCCAGGAATTCGAAATCAGCCCCAGCATTTT. Protein sequence: CASSLSGPGIRNQPQHF. Full variable domain (remainder filled in from reference TRBV28 and TRBJ1-5): DVKVTQSSRYLVKRTGEKVFLECVQDMDHENMFWYRQDPGLGLRLIYFSYDVKMKEKGDIPEGYSVSREKKERFSLILESASTNQTSMYLCASSLSGPGIRNQPQHFGDGTRLSIL.